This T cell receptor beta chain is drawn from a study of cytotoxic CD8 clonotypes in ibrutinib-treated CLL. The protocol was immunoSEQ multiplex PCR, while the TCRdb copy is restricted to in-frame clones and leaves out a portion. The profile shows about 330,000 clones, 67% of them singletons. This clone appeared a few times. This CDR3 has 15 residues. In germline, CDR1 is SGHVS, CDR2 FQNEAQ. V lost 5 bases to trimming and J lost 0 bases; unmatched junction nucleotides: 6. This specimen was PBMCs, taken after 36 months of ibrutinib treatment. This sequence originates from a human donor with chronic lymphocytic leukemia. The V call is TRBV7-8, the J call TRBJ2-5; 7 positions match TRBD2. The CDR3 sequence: CASSPSGLHQETQYF. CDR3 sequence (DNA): TGTGCCAGCAGCCCGTCGGGACTACACCAAGAGACCCAGTACTTC.